This T cell receptor (beta chain) was observed in a study of CD8 T cells in ankylosing spondylitis (dated by TCRdb to the late 2010s). Background for the entire study: The study profiled T cell receptor beta repertoires in healthy donors and ankylosing spondylitis patients to find disease-linked TCR variants. The full study cohort comprised some 27 ankylosing spondylitis patients and 85 to 120 healthy donors. Peripheral blood samples were taken, and synovial fluid was additionally collected from ankylosing spondylitis patients. Points the paper makes about the study in general: A TCR beta motif of about 8 highly homologous amino acid variants appeared characteristic of blood from ankylosing spondylitis patients. Some TCR beta motif variants had previously been reported in synovial fluid and blood of reactive arthritis patients, which suggested common disease-initiation mechanisms. The disease-linked clones showed a CD8+ phenotype and occurred at relatively low frequencies in peripheral blood. Significant enrichment of the disease-linked clones was reported in matched synovial fluid samples from ankylosing spondylitis patients.

Data came from an Illumina HiSeq 2500. Quantitative 5'-RACE with molecular barcodes was the method used to prepare the TCR beta libraries. Concerning the study's data processing: Disease-linked TCR variants were identified with a new computational method built on a probabilistic model of VDJ rearrangement. TCRdb reprocessed the public reads (quality trimming at Q25 with fastp, clone calling with MiXCR) and kept in-frame beta chains. CDR3 protein sequences are deduplicated, and each keeps its most common genes and DNA. Clone size and V and J calls follow TCRdb, not the original study. The sample includes about 240,000 distinct CDR3 sequences, with approximately 9% observed a single time. Jointly, the top ten make up about 6.8% of the sample. CDR1 and CDR2 are drawn from the germline V gene (reference sequence): LNHDA, SQIVND. The CDR3, cysteine through phenylalanine, is 13 amino acids long. Of the read, only the CDR3 DNA is kept; its 39 bases are in frame from base 1. V has 6 bases trimmed and J has 9 bases trimmed; junction bases matching no gene number 8.

In this sample, this clonotype turned up a few times. The antigen it binds to is not known. No per-base quality is available; no much larger clone lies one base away. The chain employs TRBV19 and TRBJ1-5; 7 bases in the junction line up with TRBD1. The TCR was taken from a male donor with ankylosing spondylitis or in good health (not recorded which). Input material: blood, either unsorted or a sorted T cell fraction (not recorded which). For the CDR3, the sequence is CASRGGLLAPQHF. The DNA sequence is given as TGTGCCAGTAGAGGGGGCTTGTTGGCGCCCCAGCATTTT.